This T cell receptor beta chain was profiled in a study of somatic mutations in cytotoxic T cells in rheumatoid arthritis. Regarding the study as a whole: Neither rheumatoid arthritis patients nor age-matched healthy controls had significantly different CD8+ T-cell clonality from the other group. Some patients, about an eighth of the roughly 60, had a largest CD8+ clone that exceeded 20% of CD8+ cells.

Using immunoSEQ multiplex PCR, the repertoire was profiled, and TCRdb retains in-frame clones only, with some absent. The sample holds 20,000 or so clones, approximately 80% seen once. Points on this clone: Its antigen is as yet unknown.

The CDR3 length is 14 residues. Trimming removed 1 base from V and 0 bases from J, with 6 bases in between. The germline gives CDR1 SGHKS, CDR2 YYEKEE (reference sequence). The chain carries TRBV5-5 and TRBJ2-3, with D hard to call. Sequencing was performed on CD8+ T cells sorted from blood. The sequence was collected from a woman in her 50s in good health. CDR3 in amino acids: CASSLTDSTDTQYF. The CDR3 region has the DNA TGTGCCAGCAGCTTGACCGATAGCACAGATACGCAGTATTTT.